This T cell receptor beta chain was identified in a study of T cell responses to AZD1222 COVID-19 vaccine. General study findings and limits: Clonal diversity was possibly underestimated; the donors were predominantly white British and more often female. Sampled repertoires all dated from after the peak T cell response.

This clone has only a few counts. The antigen is undetermined. Clones were read by immunoSEQ multiplex PCR, and TCRdb kept only the in-frame ones, dropping some. This sample has about 100,000 clones, with almost 85% found just once. The CDR3 loop spans 16 amino acids. The V gene end was trimmed by 1 base and the J gene end by 4 bases; junction bases not matched to a gene: 6. The germline CDR1 and CDR2 sequences are LGHDT and YNNKEL (reference sequence). J is TRBJ2-1 and V is TRBV3-1 (or the pseudogene TRBV3-2); TRBD2 matches 8 bases. This receptor was obtained from an adult in good health. This specimen was peripheral blood, taken on day 0 of AZD1222 vaccination. CDR3 loop: CASSQALGGGYNEQFF. The CDR3 DNA is TGTGCCAGCAGCCAAGCTCTTGGCGGGGGGTACAATGAGCAGTTCTTC.